This T cell receptor (beta chain) was identified during a study of low-dose radiotherapy and immunotherapy resistance in tumors. This clonotype has a count of ten or more. cDNA synthesis used a TRAV/TRBV-specific primer set for both chains. With a V-primer adapter and a constant-region primer, TCRs were amplified for about 22 PCR cycles. Via MiXCR, TCRdb re-called the reads, giving one row per CDR3 protein. This sample has some 88,000 distinct CDR3 sequences, with more than 8% found just once. Time point here: before trial treatment. Donors, who were enrolled in a single-arm phase I dose-escalation trial, received nivolumab, ipilimumab, aspirin, low-dose cyclophosphamide and low-dose radiotherapy. This CDR3 spans 14 amino acids. V was clipped by 2 bases and J by 0 bases, with 8 bases between them. In germline, CDR1 is LNHDA, CDR2 SQIVND (reference sequence).

The TCR sequence derives from a male donor with prostate cancer. This chain links TRBV19 with TRBJ2-7; D gene unclear. This specimen was PBMCs, taken before treatment. CDR3 in DNA: TGTGCCAGTAGTATAAGTACCCACTCCTACGAGCAGTACTTC. Its translation is CASSISTHSYEQYF.